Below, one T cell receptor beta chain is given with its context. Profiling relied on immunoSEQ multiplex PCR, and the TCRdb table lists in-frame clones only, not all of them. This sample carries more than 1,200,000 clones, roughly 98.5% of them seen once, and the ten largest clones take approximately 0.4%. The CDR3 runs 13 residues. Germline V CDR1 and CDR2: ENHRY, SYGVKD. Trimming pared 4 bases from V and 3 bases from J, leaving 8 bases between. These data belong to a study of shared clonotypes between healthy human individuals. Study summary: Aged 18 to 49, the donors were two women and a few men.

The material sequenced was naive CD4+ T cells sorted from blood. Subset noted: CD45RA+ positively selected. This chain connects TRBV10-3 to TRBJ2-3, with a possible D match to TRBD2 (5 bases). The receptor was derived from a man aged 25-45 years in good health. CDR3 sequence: CAISGGITDTQYF. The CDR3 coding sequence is TGTGCCATCAGTGGAGGGATAACAGATACGCAGTATTTT.